These 5 T cell receptor beta chains share one sample of origin, sequenced in a study of blood T cell repertoires in COVID-19. This table comes from immunoSEQ multiplex PCR, and its TCRdb copy is limited to in-frame clones, with some not included. The data contain 200,000 to 250,000 clones, 70% to 85% of them seen just once; the ten biggest clones take up around 1.5%. Sample: peripheral blood. Every receptor here comes from a woman in her thirties or forties who had recovered from COVID-19.

This chain connects TRBV28 to TRBJ2-7; a weak D match, TRBD2 (6 bases). CDR1 and CDR2 (germline): MDHEN, SYDVKM. CDR3 length equals 14 residues. V shed 8 bases and J shed 3 bases, with 17 bases lying between them. CDR3 amino acids: CASQPGGSFYEQYF. The CDR3, as DNA: TGTGCCAGCCAGCCCGGAGGGTCATTCTACGAGCAGTACTTC.

The V gene is TRBV11-3, the J gene TRBJ2-1; 12 bases map to TRBD2. The CDR3 has 15 residues. Per the germline V gene, CDR1 is SGHNT and CDR2 is YENEEA. V lost 1 base and J lost 7; bases outside the gene matches: 2. The CDR3 region has the DNA TGTGCCAGCAGCTTAGGCACTAGCGGGGGGAATGAGCAGTTCTTC. It codes for CASSLGTSGGNEQFF.

J is TRBJ2-4 and V is TRBV7-2, with D possibly being TRBD2 (5 bases). V shed 3 bases and J shed 9 bases, with 15 bases lying between them. The CDR3 runs 14 residues. CDR1 and CDR2 (germline): SGHTA, FQGNSA. The CDR3 reads CASSFAVLAGIQYF. CDR3 DNA sequence: TGTGCCAGCAGCTTCGCGGTCCTAGCCGGCATTCAGTACTTC.

V usage is TRBV10-3 and J usage is TRBJ2-5; 8 positions agree with TRBD2. V gave up 3 bases and J gave up 0 bases; unmatched junction bases: 6. The CDR3 spans 16 residues. The germline V gene has CDR1 ENHRY and CDR2 SYGVKD. The CDR3 DNA follows: TGTGCCATCAGTGAACGAGCGGGAGAGTACCAAGAGACCCAGTACTTC. Amino acids: CAISERAGEYQETQYF.

V gene TRBV10-3 combines with J gene TRBJ1-1; weak D call: TRBD1 (6 bases). The V end was cut by 0 bases, the J end by 5 bases, with 19 bases between. CDR3 length equals 17 residues. The V gene's germline CDR1 is ENHRY and CDR2 SYGVKD. The CDR3 loop reads CAISESLGTNRGTEAFF. The CDR3 DNA sequence: TGTGCCATCAGTGAGTCTCTGGGGACAAACCGTGGGACTGAAGCTTTCTTT.